This T cell receptor (beta chain) came from a study of blood T cells in healthy people across ages. To note about this clonotype: One junction end disagrees with the germline gene, perhaps due to a read error.

This CDR3 has 13 amino acids. Germline CDR1 and CDR2: KGHSH and LQKENI. A J-beta primer mix and a sample-barcoded 5' primer were used in a second PCR of roughly 7 to 12 cycles. Each of the cDNA molecules was tagged by a template-switch adaptor with 12 random nucleotides. TCRdb processed the 5' RACE reads anew with MiXCR; each CDR3 protein has one entry. Of around 620,000 distinct CDR3 sequences detected, 27% appear once; the ten largest clones hold approximately 17%. This TCR derives from a woman in her 70s in good health. Sequences were obtained from blood. This rearrangement joins TRBV18 to TRBJ1-4; a possible D gene is TRBD1 (6 bases). This chain's CDR3 is CASSGSAWTAPLF. The CDR3 DNA is TGTGCCAGCTCAGGGTCAGCTTGGACAGCACCTCTTTTT. The full variable domain, in which reference TRBV18 and TRBJ1-4 provide the parts outside the CDR3, is NAGVMQNPRHLVRRRGQEARLRCSPMKGHSHVYWYRQLPEEGLKFMVYLQKENIIDESGMPKERFSAEFPKEGPSILRIQQVVRGDSAAYFCASSGSAWTAPLFGSGTQLSVL.